This T cell receptor beta chain was captured in a study of blood T cell repertoires in COVID-19. Turning to the study itself: Specimens from acute and convalescent COVID-19 originated in the United States, Italy and Spain. Sample material is recorded as cDNA or gDNA derived from T cells, B-cell-depleted T cells, or PBMCs.

Allocation to cohorts depended on clinical history reported by the participants. The table came from immunoSEQ multiplex PCR; TCRdb's copy has only in-frame clones and leaves some out. Of 280,000 or so clones listed, 90% are singletons. The CDR3 sequence is 15 residues long. The V gene lost 6 bases and the J gene lost 7 bases, with 16 bases spanning the gap. Germline lookup yields CDR1 KGHSY and CDR2 FQNENV. This sequence joins TRBV16 and TRBJ1-6, with D uncertain. Input material: PBMCs or T cells enriched from blood (not recorded which). This receptor was obtained from a woman younger than 35 with acute COVID-19. CDR3 protein: CASREEVAGNSPLHF. The DNA for the CDR3 is TGTGCCAGCAGAGAGGAGGTGGCGGGCAATTCACCCCTCCACTTT.